The subject of this entry is one TCR beta chain. Here immunoSEQ multiplex PCR was the method, and the copy in TCRdb shows in-frame clones only, minus some. The sample includes 80,000 to 100,000 clones, about nine tenths of them seen just once. These data are taken from a study of control samples from healthy donors and cancer patients. After removal of 9 bases from V and 5 bases from J, the junction contained 10 bases not matched to a gene. The CDR3 contains 15 residues. Germline-derived CDR1 and CDR2 are LNHDA and SQIVND (reference sequence). The rearrangement uses TRBV19 and TRBJ2-1; 10 bases agree with TRBD2. The sequence came from a human donor in good health. The donor label of this sample is uncertain. Material: blood. The CDR3 spells CASLSGGAGDNEQFF. In nucleotides, the CDR3 is TGTGCCAGCCTAAGCGGGGGGGCCGGCGACAATGAGCAGTTCTTC.